These 30 T cell receptor beta chains originate from one sample sequenced in a study of OX40 agonist ivuxolimab in advanced cancers. TCRdb keeps only in-frame clones here, not all; method: immunoSEQ multiplex PCR. The repertoire holds more than 90,000 clones, with about 79% as singletons. The sequenced sample was CD4+ or CD8+ T cells sorted from blood, obtained in a trial of the OX40 agonist ivuxolimab. The source is an adult with an advanced solid tumor such as melanoma, head and neck, liver or kidney cancer.

V gene TRBV5-1 combines with J gene TRBJ1-2; D uncertain. The CDR3 spans 16 residues. Germline assignment: CDR1 SGHRS and CDR2 YFSETQ. The V end lost 2 bases, the J end lost 7 bases, and 21 bases lay between the germline ends. CDR3 protein: CASSFSLSTESSGYTF. The CDR3 nucleotides are TGCGCCAGCAGCTTCTCCCTCTCGACGGAGTCCTCTGGCTACACCTTC.

The chain combines TRBV28 with TRBJ2-7; D is unclear. The CDR3 length is 11 residues. Trimming removed 6 bases from V and 7 bases from J, with 10 bases in between. Germline CDR1 reads MDHEN; CDR2 reads SYDVKM. The CDR3 region has the DNA TGTGCCAGCAGGCAGAGTAGTGAGCAGTACTTC. Amino acids: CASRQSSEQYF.

The gene calls are TRBV4-3 and TRBJ1-5; D uncertain. With 3 bases removed from V and 3 bases from J, the gap between germline ends came to 6 bases. Germline V gene lookup returns CDR1 LGHNA and CDR2 YSLEER. CDR3 length: 13 amino acids. Here the CDR3 DNA reads TGCGCCAGCAGCCAGAGCCCCAATCAGCCCCAGCATTTT. Encoded protein: CASSQSPNQPQHF.

V usage is TRBV19 and J usage is TRBJ2-1, with 10 bases that match TRBD1. CDR3 size: 18 residues. In germline, CDR1 is LNHDA, CDR2 SQIVND (reference sequence). The V gene end was trimmed by 11 bases and the J gene end by 9 bases; junction bases not matched to a gene: 25. This CDR3 reads CAAKSRTGGSSLRGEQFF. In DNA, the CDR3 is TGTGCCGCTAAATCCCGGACAGGGGGATCCTCTTTGCGTGGTGAGCAGTTCTTC.

V gene TRBV7-8 combines with J gene TRBJ2-7, with no clear D. The V gene lost 2 bases and the J gene lost 3 bases, with 8 bases spanning the gap. Germline CDR1 reads SGHVS; CDR2 reads FQNEAQ. This CDR3 contains 13 residues. The CDR3 loop is CASSLTRDYEQYF. As DNA, the CDR3 is TGTGCCAGCAGCTTAACCAGAGACTACGAGCAGTACTTC.

The chain couples TRBV5-1 to TRBJ1-4; D gene unclear. Germline-derived CDR1 and CDR2 are SGHRS and YFSETQ. This CDR3 is 16 amino acids long. The V end lost 0 bases, the J end lost 4 bases, and 13 bases lay between the germline ends. CDR3 in amino acids: CASSLGTSGGNEKLFF. The CDR3 DNA is TGCGCCAGCAGCTTGGGGACGTCGGGAGGTAATGAAAAACTGTTTTTT.

The chain is built from TRBV12-5 and TRBJ2-4, with TRBD2 matching 13 bases. CDR3 length: 19 residues. V dropped 4 bases and J dropped 1; count of bases not matched to a gene: 10. Looked up from germline, CDR1 is LGHNT and CDR2 is FRNRAP. CDR3 in amino acids: CASGSTGLAGDWAKNIQYF. In DNA form, the CDR3 reads TGTGCTAGTGGTTCCACAGGACTAGCGGGGGATTGGGCCAAAAACATTCAGTACTTC. Supplemented by reference TRBV12-5 and TRBJ2-4, the full variable domain reads DARVTQTPRHKVTEMGQEVTMRCQPILGHNTVFWYRQTMMQGLELLAYFRNRAPLDDSGMPKDRFSAEMPDATLATLKIQPSEPRDSAVYFCASGSTGLAGDWAKNIQYFGAGTRLSVL.

The rearrangement links TRBV10-2 to TRBJ2-1; TRBD2 might be the D (6 bases). V gave up 6 bases and J gave up 5 bases, with 8 bases separating them. Germline CDR1 reads WSHSY; CDR2 reads SAAADI. This CDR3 has 12 amino acids. Here the CDR3 DNA reads TGCGCCAGCAGGGAGGGGAACAATGAGCAGTTCTTC. The encoded protein is CASREGNNEQFF.

This chain joins TRBV28 and TRBJ2-1; TRBD2 might be the D (5 bases). This CDR3 spans 15 amino acids. The germline V gene has CDR1 MDHEN and CDR2 SYDVKM. With 3 bases removed from V and 5 bases from J, the gap between germline ends came to 14 bases. In DNA, the CDR3 is TGTGCCAGCAGTTTTGGTGGGAGTAGCAACAATGAGCAGTTCTTC. This sequence encodes CASSFGGSSNNEQFF.

Here the CDR3 reads CASSTLGTSGRAPDTQYF. The CDR3 nucleotides are TGTGCCAGCAGTACACTCGGGACTAGCGGGAGGGCCCCAGATACGCAGTATTTT. This rearrangement joins TRBV2 to TRBJ2-3, with 16 positions matching TRBD2. This CDR3 has 18 residues. V lost 5 bases, J lost 4 bases, and 9 bases stayed unmatched. Germline V gives CDR1 SNHLY, CDR2 FYNNEI.

The rearrangement links TRBV5-1 to TRBJ2-7; D ambiguous. V was shortened by 3 bases and J by 5 bases, with 18 bases between the two germline ends. This CDR3 region has 15 residues. The V gene's germline CDR1 is SGHRS and CDR2 YFSETQ. DNA of the CDR3: TGCGCCAGCAGCTCTGGTACCCTTCGGGTCCACGAGCAGTACTTC. As protein: CASSSGTLRVHEQYF.

The chain joins TRBV9 to TRBJ2-5; 10 nucleotides align to TRBD2. Germline V gives CDR1 SGDLS, CDR2 YYNGEE. J was trimmed by 4 bases and V by 0 bases; bases with no gene match: 9. This CDR3 has 17 amino acids. CDR3 nucleotides: TGTGCCAGCAGCGTAGTAGCGGGGGGCCGAGGGGCAGAGACCCAGTACTTC. Translating it yields CASSVVAGGRGAETQYF.

CDR3 protein: CASSLQGYEQYF. CDR3 coding DNA: TGTGCCAGCAGCTTACAGGGCTACGAGCAGTACTTC. This chain connects TRBV11-2 to TRBJ2-7; possibly TRBD1 for D (5 bases). Germline V gene sequence: CDR1 SGHAT, CDR2 FQNNGV. V was pared by 2 bases and J by 3 bases, with 5 bases between. This CDR3 region has 12 residues.

The chain couples TRBV18 to TRBJ2-1; 7 nucleotides match TRBD1. This CDR3 contains 15 residues. V dropped 4 bases and J dropped 8; count of bases not matched to a gene: 11. Looked up from germline, CDR1 is KGHSH and CDR2 is LQKENI. As DNA, the CDR3 is TGTGCCAGCTCACTTGGGTCGGGGACAGTCTATGAGCAGTTCTTC. This gives the protein CASSLGSGTVYEQFF.

V gene TRBV7-2 combines with J gene TRBJ2-3, with D perhaps matching TRBD1 (6 bases). There are 15 residues in the CDR3. The V end lost 5 bases, the J end lost 0 bases, and 12 bases lay between the germline ends. Germline CDR1 and CDR2: SGHTA and FQGNSA. CDR3 residues: CASSGSGGSTDTQYF. The CDR3 bases are TGTGCCAGCAGCGGGAGTGGGGGCAGCACAGATACGCAGTATTTT.

The chain is built from TRBV19 and TRBJ2-5, with TRBD1 matching over 7 bases. This CDR3 spans 15 amino acids. J lost 2 bases, V lost 5 bases, and 8 bases had no gene match. In germline, CDR1 is LNHDA, CDR2 SQIVND (reference sequence). CDR3: CASSAARDSQETQYF. CDR3 DNA: TGTGCCAGTAGTGCAGCCCGGGACAGTCAAGAGACCCAGTACTTC.

This clone was seen only a few times. This chain links TRBV6-4 with TRBJ1-5; 7 nucleotides line up with TRBD1. Germline assignment: CDR1 MRHNA and CDR2 SNTAGT. The CDR3 loop spans 16 amino acids. Trimming removed 6 bases from V and 0 bases from J; junction bases left unmatched: 8. CDR3 region: CASRGDRLVSNQPQHF. The CDR3 DNA reads TGTGCCAGCAGGGGGGACAGATTAGTTAGCAATCAGCCCCAGCATTTT.

The chain recombines TRBV7-2 with TRBJ2-3; D is perhaps TRBD1 (6 bases). V lost 3 bases and J 3 bases, leaving 7 bases between the germline ends. The CDR3 spans 13 residues. Germline values: CDR1 SGHTA, CDR2 FQGNSA. In DNA, the CDR3 is TGTGCCAGCAGCTTGGACAGAACAGATACGCAGTATTTT. As protein: CASSLDRTDTQYF.

The rearrangement uses TRBV19 and TRBJ2-2; a possible D gene is TRBD2 (5 bases). Germline V gives CDR1 LNHDA, CDR2 SQIVND (reference sequence). V was shortened by 6 bases and J by 7 bases, with 18 bases between the two germline ends. This CDR3 is 15 amino acids long. CDR3 nucleotide sequence: TGTGCCAGTAGCCCAAATTGGAACGGGGTCGGGGAGCTGTTTTTT. Encoded protein: CASSPNWNGVGELFF.

The chain joins TRBV6-5 to TRBJ1-2, with TRBD1 matching 9 bases. Germline-derived CDR1 and CDR2 are MNHEY and SVGAGI. This CDR3 comprises 13 residues. V shed 5 bases and J 8 bases; nucleotides not matched to a gene: 6. CDR3 region: CASSRGTGHGYTF. The CDR3 coding sequence is TGTGCCAGCAGTCGCGGGACAGGGCACGGCTACACCTTC.

This chain uses TRBV7-9 with TRBJ2-3, with D possibly matching TRBD1 (5 bases). The germline V and J ends were trimmed by 5 bases and 1 base, with 10 bases remaining between them. Germline-derived CDR1 and CDR2 are SEHNR and FQNEAQ (reference sequence). CDR3 size: 14 residues. CDR3 sequence: CASSKRGGTDTQYF. As DNA, the CDR3 is TGTGCCAGCAGCAAAAGGGGCGGCACAGATACGCAGTATTTT.

The J gene is TRBJ1-5, the V gene TRBV4-1; perhaps TRBD1 as D (5 bases). CDR3 length: 14 residues. V was shortened by 3 bases and J by 4 bases, with 10 bases between the two germline ends. Germline loops: CDR1 MGHRA, CDR2 YSYEKL. The CDR3 region is CASSQAGGNQPQHF. DNA of the CDR3: TGCGCCAGCAGCCAGGCCGGGGGTAATCAGCCCCAGCATTTT.

The rearrangement uses TRBV5-3 and TRBJ2-2, with D possibly being TRBD1 or TRBD2 (6 bases each). TRBV5-3 falls under the ORF class, with uncertain function. This CDR3 has 21 amino acids. V was shortened by 4 bases and J by 3 bases, with 31 bases between the two germline ends. The CDR3 is CARSHTSFGAGEGEDTGELFF. As DNA, the CDR3 is TGTGCCAGAAGCCACACTAGTTTCGGCGCGGGCGAGGGGGAGGACACCGGGGAGCTGTTTTTT.

The rearrangement uses TRBV5-4 and TRBJ1-6; 9 bases match TRBD1. V dropped 0 bases and J dropped 10; count of bases not matched to a gene: 5. The CDR3 extends over 15 amino acids. Germline V gene data show CDR1 as SGHNT and CDR2 as YYREEE (reference sequence). CDR3 protein: CASSLGDRVNSPLHF. CDR3 DNA sequence: TGTGCCAGCAGCTTGGGGGACAGGGTGAACTCACCCCTCCACTTT.

The CDR3 loop is CASSTNPYSGQIYGYTF. In DNA, the CDR3 is TGTGCCAGCAGCACAAACCCCTACTCGGGACAGATATATGGCTACACCTTC. V usage is TRBV5-6 and J usage is TRBJ1-2; 7 nucleotides align to TRBD1. This CDR3 is 17 amino acids long. Germline CDR1 and CDR2: SGHDT and YYEEEE. After removal of 4 bases from V and 5 bases from J, the junction contained 17 bases not matched to a gene.

Only a few counts were recorded for this clone. The rearrangement joins TRBV27 to TRBJ2-1, with D perhaps TRBD1 (6 bases). Looked up from germline, CDR1 is MNHEY and CDR2 is SMNVEV (reference sequence). CDR3 length: 17 amino acids. The V end lost 1 base, the J end lost 0 bases, and 13 bases lay between the germline ends. CDR3 in amino acids: CASSLLGGGRSYNEQFF. The CDR3 region has the DNA TGTGCCAGCAGTTTATTAGGGGGTGGACGCTCCTACAATGAGCAGTTCTTC.

This sequence joins TRBV4-3 and TRBJ1-1, with D unclear. The CDR3 is made up of 9 amino acids. V was clipped by 4 bases and J by 6 bases, with 0 bases between them. Germline V gene sequence: CDR1 LGHNA, CDR2 YSLEER. CDR3 in amino acids: CASSPEAFF. CDR3 nucleotide sequence: TGCGCCAGCAGCCCTGAAGCTTTCTTT.

This clone occurred a few times. J is TRBJ2-3 and V is TRBV7-6, with D maybe TRBD2 (5 bases). V lost 1 base to trimming and J lost 6 bases, with 8 bases between them. This CDR3 has 13 amino acids. Per the germline V gene, CDR1 is SGHVS and CDR2 is FNYEAQ. The CDR3 here is CASSLVRRDTQYF. Here the CDR3 DNA reads TGTGCCAGCAGCTTAGTGAGGAGGGATACGCAGTATTTT. Variable domain in full (rest from reference TRBV7-6 and TRBJ2-3): GAGVSQSPRYKVTKRGQDVALRCDPISGHVSLYWYRQALGQGPEFLTYFNYEAQQDKSGLPNDRFSAERPEGSISTLTIQRTEQRDSAMYRCASSLVRRDTQYFGPGTRLTVL.

This sequence joins TRBV5-6 and TRBJ2-7; 8 bases match TRBD1. The germline gives CDR1 SGHDT, CDR2 YYEEEE. The CDR3 runs 16 residues. V was pared by 6 bases and J by 5 bases, with 16 bases of the junction left unmatched. CDR3: CASTELTTGGMNEQYF. For the CDR3, the DNA is TGTGCCAGCACAGAGCTTACCACAGGGGGTATGAACGAGCAGTACTTC.

This chain links TRBV5-6 with TRBJ2-2, with D unclear. The CDR3 extends over 16 amino acids. With 4 bases removed from V and 0 bases from J, the gap between germline ends came to 13 bases. The germline CDR1 and CDR2 sequences are SGHDT and YYEEEE. CDR3 amino acids: CASSRLGSANTGELFF. CDR3 coding DNA: TGTGCCAGCAGCCGGCTCGGGTCAGCGAACACCGGGGAGCTGTTTTTT.